The text below deals with one TCR beta chain. The sample is drawn from a study of blood T cell repertoires in COVID-19. In the original workflow: Amplification of reference gene primers was used by the study to estimate nucleated cell counts. Repertoires were generated with immunoSEQ multiplex PCR, while TCRdb's copy carries only in-frame clones and drops some. V, J and clone size are taken as reported in that table, and D and trimming were inferred from the DNA itself. This table holds hundreds of thousands of clones, around 86% found once. This TCR derives from a woman in her twenties or thirties with active or convalescent COVID-19. The sample consisted of peripheral blood.

The CDR3: CASSQRGDRDEQFF. For the CDR3, the DNA is TGTGCCAGCAGCCAGCGGGGGGATAGGGATGAGCAGTTCTTC. J is TRBJ2-1 and V is TRBV3-1 (or the pseudogene TRBV3-2); TRBD2 agrees at 8 bases. This CDR3 contains 14 residues. Germline CDR1 reads LGHDT; CDR2 reads YNNKEL (reference sequence). V dropped 3 bases and J dropped 8; count of bases not matched to a gene: 6.